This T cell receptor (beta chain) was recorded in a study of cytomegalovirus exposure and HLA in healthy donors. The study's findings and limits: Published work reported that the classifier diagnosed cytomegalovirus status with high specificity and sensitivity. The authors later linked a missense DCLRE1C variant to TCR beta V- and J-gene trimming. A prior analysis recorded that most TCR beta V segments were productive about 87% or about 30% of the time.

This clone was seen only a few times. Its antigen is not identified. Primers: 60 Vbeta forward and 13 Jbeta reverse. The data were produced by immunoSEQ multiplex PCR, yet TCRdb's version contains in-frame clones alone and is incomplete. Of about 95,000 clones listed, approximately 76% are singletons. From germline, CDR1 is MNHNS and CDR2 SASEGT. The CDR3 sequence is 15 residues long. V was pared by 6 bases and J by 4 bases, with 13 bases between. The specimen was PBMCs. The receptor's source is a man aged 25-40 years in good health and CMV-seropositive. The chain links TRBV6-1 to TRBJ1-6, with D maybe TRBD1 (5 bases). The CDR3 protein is CASRLTEFYNSPLHF. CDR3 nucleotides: TGTGCCAGCAGATTGACAGAATTTTATAATTCACCCCTCCACTTT.